This passage covers 20 T cell receptor beta chains from one sample sequenced in a study of blood T cell repertoires in COVID-19. The assay was immunoSEQ multiplex PCR, and TCRdb's table has in-frame clones only and misses some. The sample includes over 200,000 clones, about nine tenths seen only once; the top ten take under 3.5%. Material for sequencing was peripheral blood. The receptors come from a man aged 25 to 40 with COVID-19, enrolled during active disease.

This clone was observed once. V usage is TRBV24-1 and J usage is TRBJ2-2, with 13 bases identical to TRBD2. Germline V gene data show CDR1 as KGHDR and CDR2 as SFDVKD. V lost 2 bases and J lost 6; bases outside the gene matches: 8. The CDR3 has 18 residues. CDR3 coding DNA: TGTGCCACCAGTGATTCCCAAACTAGCGGGAGGGCCCCCGGGGAGCTGTTTTTT. Protein: CATSDSQTSGRAPGELFF.

The chain links TRBV28 to TRBJ1-1; 7 bases agree with TRBD1. The CDR3 length is 15 residues. Germline V lookup: CDR1 MDHEN, CDR2 SYDVKM. The junction had 9 bases not matched to a gene; V was cut back by 3 bases and J by 5 bases. The CDR3 region has the DNA TGTGCCAGCAGTTTTCAGACAGGGATGAGTACTGAAGCTTTCTTT. Translated: CASSFQTGMSTEAFF.

A few counts support this clone. The chain carries TRBV11-3 and TRBJ1-5, with a tentative D call TRBD1 (6 bases). There are 17 residues in the CDR3. CDR1 is SGHNT, CDR2 YENEEA, per germline. Deletions cut 1 base from V and 0 bases from J, with 13 bases between. In DNA form, the CDR3 reads TGTGCCAGCAGCTTAGTTTGGACAGATTATAGCAATCAGCCCCAGCATTTT. It specifies CASSLVWTDYSNQPQHF.

The rearrangement links TRBV19 to TRBJ2-1; 10 nucleotides align to TRBD2. Looked up from germline, CDR1 is LNHDA and CDR2 is SQIVND (reference sequence). This CDR3 comprises 16 residues. With 0 bases clipped from V and 4 bases from J, the junction kept 3 bases outside the gene matches. CDR3: CASSIERTSGYNEQFF. In DNA, the CDR3 is TGTGCCAGTAGTATAGAGAGGACTAGCGGATACAATGAGCAGTTCTTC. Looking up the rest from reference TRBV19 and TRBJ2-1 gives the full variable domain: DGGITQSPKYLFRKEGQNVTLSCEQNLNHDAMYWYRQDPGQGLRLIYYSQIVNDFQKGDIAEGYSVSREKKESFPLTVTSAQKNPTAFYLCASSIERTSGYNEQFFGPGTRLTVL.

The V and J genes are TRBV6-2 or TRBV6-3 and TRBJ2-7, with 10 bases identical to TRBD2. The germline V gene encodes CDR1 MNHEY and CDR2 SVGEGT. The CDR3 loop spans 18 amino acids. V gave up 4 bases and J gave up 2 bases; unmatched junction bases: 14. CDR3 protein: CASSSRKTSGARTYEQYF. In DNA, the CDR3 is TGTGCCAGCAGTTCCCGTAAAACTAGCGGGGCCCGGACCTACGAGCAGTACTTC.

This clone has just one count. V gene TRBV10-3 combines with J gene TRBJ2-7, with 8 bases identical to TRBD1. Germline V gives CDR1 ENHRY, CDR2 SYGVKD. V lost 10 bases and J lost 4; bases outside the gene matches: 3. This CDR3 contains 11 residues. CDR3 coding DNA: TGTGCCACACAGGGGGAGTACGAGCAGTACTTC. Translating gives CATQGEYEQYF.

This clone came up once. The junction shows a germline mismatch at one end, possibly a read error. The chain joins TRBV10-2 to TRBJ1-6, with 9 positions matching TRBD1. The CDR3 consists of 13 residues. Germline V gene lookup returns CDR1 WSHSY and CDR2 SAAADI. CDR3 amino acids: CASSGQGLSSLHF. In DNA form, the CDR3 reads TGCGCCAGCAGCGGACAGGGGCTTTCATCCCTCCACTTT.

The V gene is TRBV12-3 or TRBV12-4, the J gene TRBJ1-2; TRBD1 agrees at 9 bases. Unmatched junction bases numbered 8, after V lost 11 bases and J lost 4 bases. The CDR3 consists of 13 residues. The CDR3: CAVGTGTFYGYTF. The CDR3 coding sequence is TGTGCCGTCGGGACAGGGACATTCTATGGCTACACCTTC.

The chain is built from TRBV5-1 and TRBJ1-1, with D possibly being TRBD1 (5 bases). There are 17 residues in the CDR3. Germline-derived CDR1 and CDR2 are SGHRS and YFSETQ. The V end lost 1 base, the J end lost 2 bases, and 18 bases lay between the germline ends. CDR3 sequence: CASSLNGQGVGNTEAFF. CDR3 nucleotide sequence: TGCGCCAGCAGCTTGAATGGCCAGGGTGTGGGAAACACTGAAGCTTTCTTT.

The CDR3 region is CASSPPAGSTEAFF. The CDR3 nucleotides read TGTGCCAGCAGTCCACCAGCGGGTAGCACTGAAGCTTTCTTT. The V gene is TRBV6-8, the J gene TRBJ1-1; unclear D gene. Trimming left V 5 bases short and J 4 bases short, with 14 bases between. Germline V gene sequence: CDR1 MNHGY, CDR2 SAAAGT. The CDR3 is 14 amino acids.

This sequence joins TRBV5-1 and TRBJ2-7; 9 nucleotides match TRBD2. After removal of 4 bases from V and 0 bases from J, the junction contained 5 bases not matched to a gene. The CDR3 is 15 residues long. Germline lookup yields CDR1 SGHRS and CDR2 YFSETQ. CDR3 amino acids: CASSAGTSFSYEQYF. In DNA form, the CDR3 reads TGCGCCAGCAGCGCCGGGACTAGCTTCTCCTACGAGCAGTACTTC.

V and J are TRBV5-5 and TRBJ2-7; 8 positions agree with TRBD1. Germline trimming cut 4 bases from V and 3 bases from J; bases unmatched to any gene: 9. Per germline, CDR1 SGHKS and CDR2 YYEKEE (reference sequence). The CDR3 loop spans 15 amino acids. In DNA form, the CDR3 reads TGTGCCAGCAGCAGACAGGGGCCCGGGATCTACGAGCAGTACTTC. This encodes CASSRQGPGIYEQYF. Supplemented by reference TRBV5-5 and TRBJ2-7, the full variable domain reads DAGVTQSPTHLIKTRGQQVTLRCSPISGHKSVSWYQQVLGQGPQFIFQYYEKEERGRGNFPDRFSARQFPNYSSELNVNALLLGDSALYLCASSRQGPGIYEQYFGPGTRLTVT.

The sample holds a few counts of this clone. The chain employs TRBV28 and TRBJ1-1, with a weak D call TRBD1 (5 bases). The CDR3 runs 12 residues. Trimming removed 8 bases at V and 7 bases at J, with 14 bases between. The germline V gene encodes CDR1 MDHEN and CDR2 SYDVKM. CDR3 amino acids: CASGSRVYEAFF. CDR3 DNA sequence: TGTGCCAGCGGTTCCAGGGTATATGAAGCTTTCTTT.

At least ten counts were recorded for this clone. The V gene is TRBV28, the J gene TRBJ2-1; 7 bases are shared with TRBD2. The CDR3 sequence is 13 residues long. Per the germline V gene, CDR1 is MDHEN and CDR2 is SYDVKM. The CDR3 loop is CFVAGAGFYEQFF. The CDR3 bases are TGTTTTGTGGCGGGAGCGGGTTTTTATGAGCAGTTCTTC.

The CDR3 region is CASSWGTGLYGYTF. CDR3 DNA: TGTGCCAGCAGCTGGGGGACAGGCCTCTATGGCTACACCTTC. The gene calls are TRBV7-2 and TRBJ1-2; 8 nucleotides align to TRBD1. This CDR3 region has 14 residues. The germline gives CDR1 SGHTA, CDR2 FQGNSA. Germline trimming cut 4 bases from V and 4 bases from J; bases unmatched to any gene: 5.

V and J are TRBV19 and TRBJ2-1, with 11 bases identical to TRBD1. Germline V gene sequence: CDR1 LNHDA, CDR2 SQIVND (reference sequence). This CDR3 contains 16 residues. Trimming took 1 base from V and 5 from J; bases not matched to a gene: 4. The CDR3 reads CASSIVGQGGHNEQFF. The CDR3 DNA is TGTGCCAGTAGTATAGTGGGACAGGGGGGCCACAATGAGCAGTTCTTC. Full variable domain (outside the CDR3, taken from reference TRBV19 and TRBJ2-1): DGGITQSPKYLFRKEGQNVTLSCEQNLNHDAMYWYRQDPGQGLRLIYYSQIVNDFQKGDIAEGYSVSREKKESFPLTVTSAQKNPTAFYLCASSIVGQGGHNEQFFGPGTRLTVL.

This clone has more than one count but fewer than ten. J is TRBJ2-5 and V is TRBV7-9; maybe TRBD2 (5 bases). Per germline, CDR1 SEHNR and CDR2 FQNEAQ (reference sequence). Trimming removed 2 bases from V and 4 bases from J, with 8 bases in between. The CDR3 runs 13 residues. The CDR3 bases are TGTGCCAGCAGCTTATATCGGGGAGAGACCCAGTACTTC. Protein: CASSLYRGETQYF.

This chain uses TRBV6-2 or TRBV6-3 with TRBJ1-5; no firm D call. Trimming removed 2 bases from V and 7 bases from J, with 15 bases in between. The CDR3 sequence is 15 residues long. The V gene's germline CDR1 is MNHEY and CDR2 SVGEGT. CDR3 DNA sequence: TGTGCCAGCAGTTACGGAGGGAGTTTAGGGCAGCCCCAGCATTTT. Protein product: CASSYGGSLGQPQHF.

This clone was counted only a few times. This chain joins TRBV19 and TRBJ2-4, with D possibly matching TRBD1 (5 bases). The CDR3 is 16 amino acids. Trimming took off 6 bases at V and 0 bases at J, with 15 bases between the two ends. Looked up from germline, CDR1 is LNHDA and CDR2 is SQIVND (reference sequence). The CDR3 DNA follows: TGTGCCAGTAGCCCGAGACAGACACTAGCCAAAAACATTCAGTACTTC. Protein sequence: CASSPRQTLAKNIQYF.

This clone was seen only once. The chain carries TRBV2 and TRBJ1-4; D gene unclear. The V gene lost 7 bases and the J gene lost 0 bases, with 12 bases spanning the gap. This CDR3 contains 15 residues. The germline CDR1 and CDR2 sequences are SNHLY and FYNNEI. The CDR3 DNA follows: TGTGCCAGCATCCGGGAGACGGCAACTAATGAAAAACTGTTTTTT. Translating gives CASIRETATNEKLFF. The whole variable domain, remainder taken from reference TRBV2 and TRBJ1-4, is EPEVTQTPSHQVTQMGQEVILRCVPISNHLYFYWYRQILGQKVEFLVSFYNNEISEKSEIFDDQFSVERPDGSNFTLKIRSTKLEDSAMYFCASIRETATNEKLFFGSGTQLSVL.